This is a list of T cell receptor beta chains from one sample in a study of T cell responses to AZD1222 COVID-19 vaccine. Some clones are missing from TCRdb's copy, which holds only in-frame ones; the method was immunoSEQ multiplex PCR. In the table there are roughly 99,000 clones, about 90% of which are singletons. The sequencing here drew on peripheral blood, taken 28 days after the second AZD1222 dose. The source is an adult who received the AZD1222 COVID-19 vaccine. The CDR3 runs from the conserved cysteine through the conserved F or W. Each record gives: J gene, clone size, V gene, D gene, CDR3 protein, CDR3 DNA. A D gene is named only where the DNA matches it firmly. Size is omitted from some rows. Given values are once, few, many or a class for expanded clones.

J: TRBJ2-2
size: NA
V: TRBV5-1
D: NA
CDR3: CASSFLGSRTGGELFF
DNA: TGCGCCAGCAGCTTCCTAGGTAGTCGGACGGGCGGGGAGCTGTTTTTT

J: TRBJ2-1
size: NA
V: TRBV27
D: NA
CDR3: CASSLVTAQSYNEQFF
DNA: TGTGCCAGCAGTTTAGTCACGGCCCAATCCTACAATGAGCAGTTCTTC

J: TRBJ1-5
size: NA
V: TRBV19
D: NA
CDR3: CASSIGGLPQHF
DNA: TGTGCCAGTAGTATCGGAGGGCTCCCCCAGCATTTT

J: TRBJ2-3
size: NA
V: TRBV9
D: NA
CDR3: CASSVTGGRGDTQYF
DNA: TGTGCCAGCAGCGTAACGGGGGGCCGCGGAGATACGCAGTATTTT

J: TRBJ2-1
size: NA
V: TRBV7-9
D: TRBD1
CDR3: CASNQDRINNEQFF
DNA: TGTGCCAGCAACCAGGACAGGATAAACAATGAGCAGTTCTTC

J: TRBJ2-3
size: once
V: TRBV7-2
D: TRBD1
CDR3: CASSPRQGSDTQYF
DNA: TGTGCCAGCAGCCCACGACAGGGTTCAGATACGCAGTATTTT

J: TRBJ2-7
size: NA
V: TRBV18
D: TRBD1
CDR3: CASSPSATGGYYEQYF
DNA: TGTGCCAGCTCACCATCGGCTACAGGGGGCTACTACGAGCAGTACTTC

J: TRBJ1-4
size: few
V: TRBV7-9
D: NA
CDR3: CASSLQGGYEELFF
DNA: TGTGCCAGCAGCTTACAGGGCGGGTATGAGGAACTGTTTTTT

J: TRBJ2-5
size: once
V: TRBV11-2
D: TRBD2
CDR3: CASSLELAGFGETQYF
DNA: TGTGCCAGCAGCTTAGAACTAGCGGGCTTCGGGGAGACCCAGTACTTC

J: TRBJ1-3
size: NA
V: TRBV6-5
D: TRBD1
CDR3: CASSYPQGGSGNTIYF
DNA: TGTGCCAGCAGTTACCCACAGGGGGGCTCTGGAAACACCATATATTTT

J: TRBJ1-2
size: NA
V: TRBV30
D: NA
CDR3: CAWSTGFGFESANYGYTF
DNA: TGTGCCTGGAGTACGGGGTTTGGTTTCGAATCGGCTAACTATGGCTACACCTTC

J: TRBJ2-1
size: NA
V: TRBV11-2
D: TRBD1
CDR3: CASSGNRGTYNEQFF
DNA: TGTGCCAGCAGCGGCAACAGGGGCACCTACAATGAGCAGTTCTTC

J: TRBJ2-5
size: NA
V: TRBV5-1
D: TRBD2
CDR3: CASSLLAGGDQETQYF
DNA: TGCGCCAGCAGCCTCCTAGCGGGGGGGGACCAAGAGACCCAGTACTTC

J: TRBJ2-1
size: NA
V: TRBV30
D: NA
CDR3: CASTWGYNEQFF
DNA: TGTGCCTCCACCTGGGGGTACAATGAGCAGTTCTTC

J: TRBJ1-4
size: NA
V: TRBV5-1
D: NA
CDR3: CASSPADRRTNEKLFF
DNA: TGCGCCAGCAGCCCCGCAGATAGGCGTACTAATGAAAAACTGTTTTTT

J: TRBJ1-1
size: NA
V: TRBV7-6
D: NA
CDR3: CASSLGLGRNTEAFF
DNA: TGTGCCAGCAGCTTAGGCTTAGGGAGGAACACTGAAGCTTTCTTT

J: TRBJ2-1
size: NA
V: TRBV7-9
D: NA
CDR3: CASSPPGYNEQFF
DNA: TGTGCCAGCAGCCCACCAGGGTACAATGAGCAGTTCTTC

J: TRBJ2-1
size: NA
V: TRBV15
D: NA
CDR3: CATSGQPPLGETYNEQFF
DNA: TGTGCCACCAGCGGCCAGCCGCCTTTGGGGGAGACCTACAATGAGCAGTTCTTC

J: TRBJ1-2
size: NA
V: TRBV29-1
D: NA
CDR3: CSVIEAGLFYGYTF
DNA: TGCAGCGTTATCGAGGCAGGGCTTTTCTATGGCTACACCTTC

J: TRBJ1-3
size: few
V: TRBV6-5
D: NA
CDR3: CASIDPRLSGNTIYF
DNA: TGTGCCAGCATCGACCCCAGGCTCTCTGGAAACACCATATATTTT

J: TRBJ2-7
size: NA
V: TRBV15
D: NA
CDR3: CATRGGQISYEQYF
DNA: TGTGCCACCAGAGGAGGCCAAATATCCTACGAGCAGTACTTC

J: TRBJ1-2
size: NA
V: TRBV13
D: TRBD1
CDR3: CASNLPSNRGSGINGYTF
DNA: TGTGCCAGCAACCTCCCGAGTAACAGGGGGAGCGGTATTAATGGCTACACCTTC

J: TRBJ1-5
size: NA
V: TRBV4-1
D: NA
CDR3: CASSQFPQGQGQPQHF
DNA: TGCGCCAGCAGCCAATTTCCACAGGGTCAGGGGCAGCCCCAGCATTTT

J: TRBJ2-1
size: NA
V: TRBV25-1
D: TRBD1
CDR3: CASSFPQGVTSEQFF
DNA: TGTGCCAGCAGTTTCCCACAGGGGGTAACTAGTGAGCAGTTCTTC

J: TRBJ1-2
size: NA
V: TRBV9
D: NA
CDR3: CASSVTSLPGFSYGYTF
DNA: TGTGCCAGCAGCGTAACCTCACTCCCGGGGTTTTCCTATGGCTACACCTTC

J: TRBJ1-1
size: NA
V: TRBV19
D: TRBD1
CDR3: CAIRGQGIIPEAFF
DNA: TGTGCCATCAGAGGACAGGGGATTATCCCTGAAGCTTTCTTT

J: TRBJ1-2
size: NA
V: TRBV6-5
D: NA
CDR3: CASSYRDEDYGYTF
DNA: TGTGCCAGCAGTTACAGGGACGAGGACTATGGCTACACCTTC

J: TRBJ2-2
size: NA
V: TRBV2
D: TRBD2
CDR3: CASLREVNTGELFF
DNA: TGTGCCAGTCTTCGGGAGGTGAACACCGGGGAGCTGTTTTTT

J: TRBJ2-7
size: once
V: TRBV7-2
D: NA
CDR3: CASSLRTGTYEQYF
DNA: TGTGCCAGCAGCTTACGGACGGGCACCTACGAGCAGTACTTC

J: TRBJ1-6
size: NA
V: TRBV30
D: TRBD1
CDR3: CAWRGFPGTGGSPLHF
DNA: TGTGCCTGGAGAGGCTTTCCCGGGACAGGGGGATCACCCCTCCACTTT

J: TRBJ2-7
size: once
V: TRBV6-5
D: TRBD1
CDR3: CASSYSGTGGSYEQYF
DNA: TGTGCCAGCAGTTACTCCGGGACAGGGGGCAGCTACGAGCAGTACTTC

J: TRBJ1-6
size: NA
V: TRBV27
D: NA
CDR3: CASSSPGPWDSPLHF
DNA: TGTGCCAGCAGTTCACCCGGGCCGTGGGATTCACCCCTCCACTTT

J: TRBJ1-2
size: NA
V: TRBV10-2
D: NA
CDR3: CALFRGYGYTF
DNA: TGCGCCTTATTTAGGGGGTATGGCTACACCTTC

J: TRBJ2-7
size: NA
V: TRBV7-9
D: TRBD1
CDR3: CASRSGQGGSYEQYF
DNA: TGTGCCAGCAGGTCGGGACAGGGGGGCTCCTACGAGCAGTACTTC

J: TRBJ2-7
size: NA
V: TRBV27
D: TRBD1
CDR3: CAAGMSGGINEQYF
DNA: TGTGCTGCAGGTATGTCAGGGGGCATCAACGAGCAGTACTTC

J: TRBJ1-5
size: NA
V: TRBV4-2
D: NA
CDR3: CASSQGTLNQPQHF
DNA: TGTGCCAGCAGCCAAGGGACGCTCAATCAGCCCCAGCATTTT

J: TRBJ1-5
size: NA
V: TRBV28
D: NA
CDR3: CASSPRGVQPQHF
DNA: TGTGCCAGCAGCCCCCGTGGGGTCCAGCCCCAGCATTTT

J: TRBJ2-2
size: NA
V: TRBV3-1/TRBV3-2
D: TRBD2
CDR3: CASSPEWLAGGPGTGELFF
DNA: TGTGCCAGCAGCCCGGAGTGGCTAGCGGGGGGGCCGGGCACCGGGGAGCTGTTTTTT

J: TRBJ1-4
size: NA
V: TRBV5-4
D: NA
CDR3: CASSLAGANEKLFF
DNA: TGTGCCAGCAGCTTGGCGGGAGCTAATGAAAAACTGTTTTTT

J: TRBJ1-5
size: NA
V: TRBV6-4
D: NA
CDR3: CASSEKGNQPQHF
DNA: TGTGCCAGCAGTGAGAAAGGAAATCAGCCCCAGCATTTT

J: TRBJ2-3
size: NA
V: TRBV24-1
D: NA
CDR3: CATSDPGKVGTDTQYF
DNA: TGTGCCACCAGTGACCCCGGGAAGGTGGGCACAGATACGCAGTATTTT